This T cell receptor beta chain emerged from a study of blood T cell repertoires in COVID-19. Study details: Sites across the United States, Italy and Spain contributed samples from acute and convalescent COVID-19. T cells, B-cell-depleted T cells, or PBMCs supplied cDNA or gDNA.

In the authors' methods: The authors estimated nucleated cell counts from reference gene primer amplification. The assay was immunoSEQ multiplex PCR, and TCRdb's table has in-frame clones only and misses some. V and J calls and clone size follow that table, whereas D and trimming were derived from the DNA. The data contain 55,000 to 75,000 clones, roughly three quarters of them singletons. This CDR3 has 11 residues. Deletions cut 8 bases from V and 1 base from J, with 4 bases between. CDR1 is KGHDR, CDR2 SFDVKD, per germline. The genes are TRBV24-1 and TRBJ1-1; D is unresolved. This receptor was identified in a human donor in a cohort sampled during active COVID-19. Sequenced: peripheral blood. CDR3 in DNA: TGTGCCACCACAGGGAACACTGAAGCTTTCTTT. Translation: CATTGNTEAFF.